Shown below are 25 T cell receptor beta chains from a single sample sequenced in a study of PD-L1 blockade in urothelial cancer. Generated by immunoSEQ multiplex PCR, the TCRdb table keeps only in-frame clones and is missing some. Here the sample spans some 48,000 clones, roughly 86% being singletons. The sample's time point: peripheral blood 6 weeks after treatment start. The sample here was PBMCs, taken around atezolizumab (anti-PD-L1) treatment. The receptors here all came from a man in his sixties with urothelial cancer.

The J gene is TRBJ2-3, the V gene TRBV2; 13 positions match TRBD2. J lost 6 bases, V lost 2 bases, and 8 bases had no gene match. CDR3 length equals 17 residues. Germline values: CDR1 SNHLY, CDR2 FYNNEI. The CDR3 DNA reads as TGTGCCAGCAGTGAACAGCCTACTAGCGGGGGGGCGGATACGCAGTATTTT. This gives the protein CASSEQPTSGGADTQYF. Using reference TRBV2 and TRBJ2-3 for the parts outside the CDR3, the full variable domain is EPEVTQTPSHQVTQMGQEVILRCVPISNHLYFYWYRQILGQKVEFLVSFYNNEISEKSEIFDDQFSVERPDGSNFTLKIRSTKLEDSAMYFCASSEQPTSGGADTQYFGPGTRLTVL.

V gene TRBV11-2 combines with J gene TRBJ2-7; 9 positions match TRBD1. Germline values: CDR1 SGHAT, CDR2 FQNNGV. Germline trimming cut 5 bases from V and 0 bases from J; bases unmatched to any gene: 8. The CDR3 is 16 residues long. CDR3 loop: CASSQTDRGDSYEQYF. The CDR3, as DNA: TGTGCCAGCAGCCAAACGGACAGGGGAGACTCCTACGAGCAGTACTTC. Complete variable domain (other parts from reference TRBV11-2 and TRBJ2-7): EAGVAQSPRYKIIEKRQSVAFWCNPISGHATLYWYQQILGQGPKLLIQFQNNGVVDDSQLPKDRFSAERLKGVDSTLKIQPAKLEDSAVYLCASSQTDRGDSYEQYFGPGTRLTVT.

The chain is built from TRBV18 and TRBJ1-4; D uncertain. The CDR3 is 17 amino acids. Trimming shortened V by 0 bases and J by 5 bases, and 16 bases separated the two germline ends. Germline CDR1 is KGHSH and CDR2 is LQKENI. For the CDR3, the DNA is TGTGCCAGCTCACCACCGAATGGTCACGGGGTAAATGAAAAACTGTTTTTT. As protein: CASSPPNGHGVNEKLFF.

The chain uses TRBV9 and TRBJ1-1; D gene uncertain. The CDR3 consists of 13 residues. CDR1 and CDR2 (germline): SGDLS, YYNGEE. Between the trimmed V and J ends, which lost 5 bases and 2 bases, there was a span of 10 bases. CDR3 DNA: TGTGCCAGCAGTCACCTGACTAACACTGAAGCTTTCTTT. This gives the protein CASSHLTNTEAFF.

This sequence joins TRBV5-1 and TRBJ2-2, with 8 bases lining up with TRBD1. Losses at the gene ends were 4 bases for V and 0 bases for J; bases not matched to a gene: 11. There are 18 residues in the CDR3. Germline CDR1 reads SGHRS; CDR2 reads YFSETQ. CDR3 sequence reads: CASSQRQGPGSNTGELFF. The CDR3 nucleotides are TGCGCCAGCAGCCAGCGACAGGGGCCCGGTTCGAACACCGGGGAGCTGTTTTTT.

V usage is TRBV6-6 and J usage is TRBJ1-3; D possibly corresponds to TRBD1 (6 bases). Germline V gene sequence: CDR1 MNHNY, CDR2 SVGAGI (reference sequence). The CDR3 extends over 15 amino acids. V was shortened by 2 bases and J by 4 bases, with 12 bases between the two germline ends. CDR3 sequence: CASSYRDTRGNTIYF. CDR3 nucleotide sequence: TGTGCCAGCAGTTACCGGGACACCCGAGGAAACACCATATATTTT.

This clone appeared once. V gene TRBV9 combines with J gene TRBJ2-1; TRBD1 is a possible D gene (6 bases). Germline-derived CDR1 and CDR2 are SGDLS and YYNGEE. The V gene lost 4 bases and the J gene lost 0 bases, with 11 bases spanning the gap. CDR3 length equals 15 residues. Here the CDR3 reads CASSPEGVSYNEQFF. In DNA form, the CDR3 reads TGTGCCAGCAGCCCCGAGGGGGTCTCCTACAATGAGCAGTTCTTC. The full variable domain, with the rest looked up from reference TRBV9 and TRBJ2-1, is DSGVTQTPKHLITATGQRVTLRCSPRSGDLSVYWYQQSLDQGLQFLIQYYNGEERAKGNILERFSAQQFPDLHSELNLSSLELGDSALYFCASSPEGVSYNEQFFGPGTRLTVL.

The chain employs TRBV25-1 and TRBJ2-7; D may be TRBD1 (5 bases). This CDR3 spans 12 amino acids. Germline assignment: CDR1 MGHDK and CDR2 SYGVNS. Trimming removed 5 bases at V and 1 base at J, with 6 bases between. The CDR3 region has the DNA TGTGCCAGCAGTCCAGGGTCCTACGAGCAGTACTTC. It yields the protein CASSPGSYEQYF.

The rearrangement links TRBV9 to TRBJ1-5, with 7 bases lining up with TRBD1. After removal of 3 bases from V and 4 bases from J, the junction contained 4 bases not matched to a gene. The length of the CDR3 is 14 residues. Germline CDR1 SGDLS, CDR2 YYNGEE. The CDR3 sequence: CASSGQGSNQPQHF. CDR3 DNA: TGTGCCAGCAGCGGACAGGGCTCGAATCAGCCCCAGCATTTT.

This chain joins TRBV9 and TRBJ2-1; D is possibly TRBD1 (6 bases). Looked up from germline, CDR1 is SGDLS and CDR2 is YYNGEE. Trimming removed 1 base from V and 0 bases from J, with 20 bases in between. The CDR3 is 19 residues long. The CDR3 sequence: CASSVHSRTLGGSYNEQFF. The CDR3 nucleotides read TGTGCCAGCAGCGTACACTCCCGCACGCTAGGGGGCTCCTACAATGAGCAGTTCTTC. The full variable domain, rest sourced from reference TRBV9 and TRBJ2-1, is DSGVTQTPKHLITATGQRVTLRCSPRSGDLSVYWYQQSLDQGLQFLIQYYNGEERAKGNILERFSAQQFPDLHSELNLSSLELGDSALYFCASSVHSRTLGGSYNEQFFGPGTRLTVL.

The chain combines TRBV2 with TRBJ2-3; the match to TRBD2 covers 13 bases. The V gene's germline CDR1 is SNHLY and CDR2 FYNNEI. The CDR3 loop spans 15 amino acids. V lost 6 bases to trimming and J lost 4 bases; unmatched junction nucleotides: 4. The CDR3 reads CASRETSGGPDTQYF. The CDR3 bases are TGTGCCAGCAGGGAGACTAGCGGGGGGCCAGATACGCAGTATTTT.

The V call is TRBV10-3, the J call TRBJ1-2; D uncertain. Germline CDR1 ENHRY, CDR2 SYGVKD. V lost 4 bases, J lost 2 bases, and 8 bases lay in between. The CDR3 is 13 residues long. In DNA form, the CDR3 reads TGTGCCATCAGTGGCGACGGGAACTATGGCTACACCTTC. This gives the protein CAISGDGNYGYTF.

The genes are TRBV11-2 and TRBJ2-1; TRBD2 is a possible D gene (7 bases). CDR1 is SGHAT, CDR2 FQNNGV, per germline. V dropped 5 bases and J dropped 8 bases, with 25 bases sitting between them. The CDR3 has 17 amino acids. The CDR3 DNA sequence: TGTGCCAGCAGCCGCCGCGGAGGCGCGGGGGCGGTGGATGAGCAGTTCTTC. Residues: CASSRRGGAGAVDEQFF.

The chain couples TRBV7-2 to TRBJ2-7, with 7 bases lining up with TRBD1. In germline, CDR1 is SGHTA, CDR2 FQGNSA. V was clipped by 4 bases and J by 3 bases; unmatched bases: 6. The CDR3 sequence is 14 residues long. The CDR3 protein is CASSSDRSLYEQYF. CDR3 bases: TGTGCCAGCAGCTCGGACAGGTCCCTCTACGAGCAGTACTTC.

This chain connects TRBV7-3 to TRBJ1-1; D is uncertain. The CDR3 runs 16 residues. V was clipped by 1 base and J by 4 bases, with 16 bases between them. Germline V lookup: CDR1 SGHTA, CDR2 FQGTGA. The CDR3 spells CASSLMGPPSSTEAFF. The CDR3 bases are TGTGCCAGCAGCTTAATGGGCCCACCCAGCAGCACTGAAGCTTTCTTT.

The chain links TRBV5-6 to TRBJ1-3; 9 nucleotides agree with TRBD1. After removal of 3 bases from V and 5 bases from J, the junction contained 9 bases not matched to a gene. There are 16 residues in the CDR3. Germline V gene sequence: CDR1 SGHDT, CDR2 YYEEEE. CDR3: CASSWTGDLLRNTIYF. The CDR3 nucleotides are TGTGCCAGCAGCTGGACAGGGGATCTGCTGAGAAACACCATATATTTT.

This clone has more than one count but fewer than ten. The CDR3 loop reads CASSVVGGDYEQYF. For the CDR3, the DNA is TGTGCCAGCAGTGTTGTCGGGGGGGACTACGAGCAGTACTTC. This chain uses TRBV6-1 with TRBJ2-7; 8 bases align to TRBD2. The V gene end was trimmed by 4 bases and the J gene end by 3 bases; junction bases not matched to a gene: 5. This CDR3 is built from 14 residues. From germline, CDR1 is MNHNS and CDR2 SASEGT.

The chain links TRBV7-2 to TRBJ2-1; 9 bases line up with TRBD1. This CDR3 has 15 amino acids. Trimming at V came to 7 bases and at J to 7 bases, leaving 11 bases not matched to a gene. The V gene's germline CDR1 is SGHTA and CDR2 FQGNSA. CDR3 residues: CASNLPLQGANEQFF. In nucleotides, the CDR3 is TGTGCCAGCAACTTGCCCCTACAGGGGGCTAATGAGCAGTTCTTC.

This clone came up a few times. The rearrangement links TRBV4-3 to TRBJ2-3; perhaps TRBD2 as D (5 bases). V shed 3 bases and J shed 0 bases, with 16 bases lying between them. The CDR3 has 17 residues. Germline V gene sequence: CDR1 LGHNA, CDR2 YSLEER. CDR3 in DNA: TGCGCCAGCAGCCAGAAAACCTTTGGCGGGAGCACAGATACGCAGTATTTT. Residues: CASSQKTFGGSTDTQYF.

This sequence joins TRBV2 and TRBJ1-1; the match to TRBD1 covers 10 bases. This CDR3 comprises 12 residues. Germline trimming cut 6 bases from V and 10 bases from J; bases unmatched to any gene: 5. Germline V CDR1 and CDR2: SNHLY, FYNNEI. CDR3 sequence: CASSAGDRGAFF. In DNA form, the CDR3 reads TGTGCCAGCAGCGCAGGGGACAGGGGAGCTTTCTTT. Full variable domain (remainder filled in from reference TRBV2 and TRBJ1-1): EPEVTQTPSHQVTQMGQEVILRCVPISNHLYFYWYRQILGQKVEFLVSFYNNEISEKSEIFDDQFSVERPDGSNFTLKIRSTKLEDSAMYFCASSAGDRGAFFGQGTRLTVV.

This rearrangement joins TRBV7-6 to TRBJ1-1, with a weak D call TRBD1 (5 bases). Germline CDR1 and CDR2: SGHVS and FNYEAQ. This CDR3 spans 15 amino acids. V dropped 5 bases and J dropped 1 base, with 14 bases sitting between them. CDR3 loop: CASSAPRGRNTEAFF. The DNA for the CDR3 is TGTGCCAGCAGCGCCCCAAGGGGTAGGAACACTGAAGCTTTCTTT.

This chain links TRBV4-2 with TRBJ1-6; D is uncertain. The CDR3 has 17 residues. Germline V gene sequence: CDR1 LGHNA, CDR2 YNFKEQ. Trimming removed 0 bases from V and 3 bases from J, with 12 bases in between. The DNA for the CDR3 is TGTGCCAGCAGCCAAGATCTACAGAATTTCTATAATTCACCCCTCCACTTT. Residues: CASSQDLQNFYNSPLHF.

The genes are TRBV5-1 and TRBJ2-5; the D is unclear. Germline-derived CDR1 and CDR2 are SGHRS and YFSETQ. V was trimmed by 0 bases and J by 3 bases, leaving 12 bases between them. There are 15 residues in the CDR3. In DNA, the CDR3 is TGCGCCAGCAGCTTGGTATCGGGTTCTAAAGAGACCCAGTACTTC. Its translation: CASSLVSGSKETQYF.

The J gene is TRBJ1-1, the V gene TRBV25-1, with a possible D match to TRBD1 (5 bases). This CDR3 is built from 15 residues. Germline V gene data show CDR1 as MGHDK and CDR2 as SYGVNS. V lost 2 bases and J lost 0, with 10 bases in between. The CDR3 coding sequence is TGTGCCAGCAGTGAAGGGGGGAGCATGAACACTGAAGCTTTCTTT. It encodes CASSEGGSMNTEAFF.

The V and J genes are TRBV15 and TRBJ2-1, with 13 bases aligning to TRBD2. This CDR3 comprises 17 residues. Trimming at V came to 8 bases and at J to 3 bases, leaving 10 bases not matched to a gene. In germline, CDR1 is LNHNV, CDR2 YYDKDF (reference sequence). CDR3 sequence reads: CATLTTTSGGYYNEQFF. CDR3 coding DNA: TGTGCCACCCTAACTACGACTAGCGGGGGGTACTACAATGAGCAGTTCTTC.